Listed below are T cell receptor beta chains from one sample, sequenced in a study of CD4 T cells in relation to SARS-CoV-2 and coronaviruses. Produced via immunoSEQ multiplex PCR; TCRdb's table is partial and in-frame only. Of under 50,000 clones in the sample, more than 75% were seen once. Material: memory CD4+ T cells from PBMCs. These receptors were taken from an adult with COVID-19. Each CDR3 is given with its conserved first and last residue. Fields, in order: CDR3 length, V gene, clone size, D gene, J gene, CDR3 protein, CDR3 DNA. The D gene is left open where the match is weak. Clone size appears in some rows only: once, few, many, or a class for an expanded clone.

11	TRBV11-3	-	-	TRBJ2-5	CASSLEGARYF	TGTGCCAGCAGCTTAGAGGGGGCCAGGTACTTC
14	TRBV29-1	-	-	TRBJ2-3	CSALRQNPTDTQYF	TGCAGCGCCTTACGACAAAACCCCACAGATACGCAGTATTTT
13	TRBV6-6	-	-	TRBJ1-4	CASSGRIYEKLFF	TGTGCCAGCAGCGGCAGGATTTATGAAAAACTGTTTTTT
14	TRBV6-6	-	TRBD1	TRBJ1-2	CASSYPTGTYGYTF	TGTGCCAGCAGTTACCCGACAGGGACCTATGGCTACACCTTC
15	TRBV15	-	-	TRBJ2-1	CATSHRELSYNEQFF	TGTGCCACCAGCCACAGGGAATTGTCCTACAATGAGCAGTTCTTC
14	TRBV20-1	-	TRBD1	TRBJ1-5	CSASPQGSNQPQHF	TGCAGTGCTAGTCCACAGGGGAGCAATCAGCCCCAGCATTTT
17	TRBV15	-	-	TRBJ1-2	CATSRDRGRQTNYGYTF	TGTGCCACCAGCAGAGATCGGGGTCGGCAAACGAACTATGGCTACACCTTC
16	TRBV15	-	TRBD1	TRBJ1-3	CATSSQQGARGNTIYF	TGTGCCACCAGCAGTCAACAGGGGGCGCGTGGAAACACCATATATTTT
14	TRBV6-5	few	-	TRBJ1-2	CASRRPERNYGYTF	TGTGCCAGCAGACGCCCGGAACGGAACTATGGCTACACCTTC
15	TRBV19	-	-	TRBJ2-2	CASKVIEQSTGELFF	TGTGCCAGTAAGGTTATCGAACAGAGTACCGGGGAGCTGTTTTTT
16	TRBV5-1	-	-	TRBJ2-2	CASSLDSLANTGELFF	TGCGCCAGCAGCTTGGACAGTCTCGCGAACACCGGGGAGCTGTTTTTT
16	TRBV27	-	-	TRBJ1-5	CASSPSGGGSNQPQHF	TGTGCCAGCAGTCCTTCTGGGGGTGGTAGCAATCAGCCCCAGCATTTT
14	TRBV5-4	-	TRBD2	TRBJ2-1	CASQLAGDHNEQFF	TGTGCCAGCCAACTAGCGGGGGACCACAATGAGCAGTTCTTC
16	TRBV27	-	-	TRBJ1-2	CASGGGLGGSFYGYTF	TGTGCCAGCGGGGGGGGCCTAGGAGGGAGTTTTTATGGCTACACCTTC
15	TRBV11-2	-	TRBD2	TRBJ2-7	CASSSRLASPYEQYF	TGTGCCAGCAGCTCACGACTAGCGTCCCCCTACGAGCAGTACTTC
13	TRBV6-2/TRBV6-3	-	-	TRBJ1-3	CASSFGAGNTIYF	TGTGCCAGCAGTTTCGGGGCAGGAAACACCATATATTTT
13	TRBV29-1	-	-	TRBJ1-1	CSVDSQGPPTAFF	TGCAGCGTTGACAGCCAGGGGCCTCCGACAGCTTTCTTT
15	TRBV19	-	TRBD1	TRBJ1-2	CASMSPGQGGFGYTF	TGTGCCAGTATGTCCCCGGGACAGGGGGGTTTTGGCTACACCTTC
15	TRBV5-4	-	-	TRBJ2-3	CASSLGPESTDTQYF	TGTGCCAGCAGCCTGGGGCCGGAGTCGACAGATACGCAGTATTTT
12	TRBV11-3	-	-	TRBJ2-7	CASTIRGAEQYF	TGTGCCAGCACCATCAGAGGTGCCGAGCAGTACTTC
14	TRBV11-3	once	-	TRBJ2-7	CASSPGDFPYEQYF	TGTGCCAGCAGCCCAGGGGACTTCCCCTACGAGCAGTACTTC
17	TRBV19	-	TRBD1	TRBJ2-7	CASSAPSWTGADNEQYF	TGTGCCAGTAGTGCCCCGAGTTGGACAGGGGCGGATAACGAGCAGTACTTC
13	TRBV5-1	-	-	TRBJ1-2	CASSSGGLMGYTF	TGCGCCAGCAGTTCGGGAGGGTTGATGGGCTACACCTTC
18	TRBV7-8	-	TRBD1	TRBJ1-3	CASSLNLAGQGAGNTIYF	TGTGCCAGCAGCTTAAACCTCGCTGGACAGGGGGCTGGTAACACCATATATTTT
15	TRBV11-2	-	-	TRBJ2-2	CASSLVRRNTGELFF	TGTGCCAGCAGCTTAGTGCGGCGCAACACCGGGGAGCTGTTTTTT
15	TRBV5-5	-	TRBD1	TRBJ1-2	CASSLEGQVNYGYTF	TGTGCCAGCAGCTTGGAGGGACAGGTCAACTATGGCTACACCTTC
14	TRBV9	-	TRBD2	TRBJ2-7	CASSASGETYEQYF	TGTGCCAGCAGCGCCAGCGGGGAAACCTACGAGCAGTACTTC
13	TRBV6-5	-	TRBD1	TRBJ2-5	CASRRGRWETQYF	TGTGCCAGCAGGAGGGGGCGCTGGGAGACCCAGTACTTC